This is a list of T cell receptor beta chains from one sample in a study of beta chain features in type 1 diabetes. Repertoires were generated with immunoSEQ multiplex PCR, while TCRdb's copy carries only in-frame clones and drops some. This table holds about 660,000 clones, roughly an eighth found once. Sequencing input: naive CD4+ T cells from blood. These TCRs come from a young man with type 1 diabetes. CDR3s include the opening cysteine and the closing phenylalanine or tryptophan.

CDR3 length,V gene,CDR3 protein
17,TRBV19,CASTSGTSLFSYNEQFF
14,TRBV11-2,CASSLGLVPGLRYF
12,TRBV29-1,CSGGQGDAEAFF
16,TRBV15,CATSRDPTSRSDTQYF
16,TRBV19,CASSIGVLADQETQYF
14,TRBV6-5,CASSYSWQYNEQFF
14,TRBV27,CASSDRDSSYEQYF
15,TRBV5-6,CASSTGTGGFETQYF
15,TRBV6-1,CASKGSLKGSEKLFF
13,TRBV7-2,CASSPRNSGELFF
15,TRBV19,CATLGVVAGYNEQFF
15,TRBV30,CAWSVRGTTNEKLFF
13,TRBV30,CAWSVDRDYEQYF
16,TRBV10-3,CAISETGTSGTGEQYF
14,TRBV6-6,CASSVRVAKNIQYF
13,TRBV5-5,CASRDGTGKEQYF
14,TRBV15,CATSRDRGIEKLFF
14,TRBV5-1,CASTSGSSSYEQYF
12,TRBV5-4,CASSLVTDTQYF
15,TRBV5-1,CASSPPGGGAKTQYF
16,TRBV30,CAWSVTSRLANYGYTF
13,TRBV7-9,CASSLGGANVLTF
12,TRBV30,CAWRNPGRPQHF
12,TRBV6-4,CASSDLYNEQFF
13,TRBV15,CATSREITQPQHF
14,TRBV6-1,CASSEAGEGGELFF
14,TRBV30,CAWSVYGRGTEAFF
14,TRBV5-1,CASSLDSENTEAFF
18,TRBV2,CASSEMSGRVPGANVLTF
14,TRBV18,CASSPSEGQSEAFF
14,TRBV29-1,CSAVTGIFSYEQYF
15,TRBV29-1,CSVLMADRATDTQYF
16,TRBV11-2,CASSTGPGFGRGTQYF
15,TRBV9,CASSVGGVDTGELFF
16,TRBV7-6,CASSLARGAGGYEQYF
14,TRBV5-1,CASSLLPSTDTQYF
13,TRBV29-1,CSVGTRKSGPQHF